Each of the 10 T cell receptor beta chains below was sequenced from the same sample in a study of OX40 agonist ivuxolimab in advanced cancers. TCRdb's table, derived via immunoSEQ multiplex PCR, lists solely in-frame clones and lacks some. The repertoire holds tens of thousands of clones, with about 87% as singletons. The sample in question was CD4+ or CD8+ T cells sorted from blood, obtained in a trial of the OX40 agonist ivuxolimab. These receptors came from an adult with an advanced solid tumor such as melanoma, head and neck, liver or kidney cancer.

The chain has TRBV5-4 and TRBJ2-3; D not resolved. Per germline, CDR1 SGHNT and CDR2 YYREEE (reference sequence). CDR3 length: 17 residues. Trimming cost V 0 bases and J 2 bases, with 16 bases left between them. The CDR3 sequence: CASSLERHRVNTDTQYF. The CDR3 DNA is TGTGCCAGCAGCTTGGAGCGTCATAGGGTAAACACAGATACGCAGTATTTT.

This clone was counted a single time. V is TRBV7-8 and J is TRBJ1-5, with D tentatively TRBD1 (5 bases). This CDR3 is 16 amino acids long. The V gene's germline CDR1 is SGHVS and CDR2 FQNEAQ. V was trimmed by 5 bases and J by 3 bases, leaving 17 bases between them. CDR3: CASSPRRRGVNQPQHF. In nucleotides, the CDR3 is TGTGCCAGCAGCCCCCGTCGGAGGGGAGTCAATCAGCCCCAGCATTTT.

J is TRBJ2-7 and V is TRBV6-5; 9 bases are shared with TRBD1. The junction had 9 bases not matched to a gene; V was cut back by 4 bases and J by 5 bases. There are 15 residues in the CDR3. Germline loops: CDR1 MNHEY, CDR2 SVGAGI. CDR3 coding DNA: TGTGCCAGCAGTTTCTACGGCGACAGGGGGAACGAGCAGTACTTC. Encoded protein: CASSFYGDRGNEQYF.

Concerning this clone: At one end the junction does not follow the germline gene, possibly because of a read error. This chain links TRBV2 with TRBJ2-2, with D possibly matching TRBD2 (6 bases). The CDR3 consists of 13 residues. Germline V CDR1 and CDR2: SNHLY, FYNNEI. Here the CDR3 reads CARVLAQHRGAVF. Here the CDR3 DNA reads TGTGCCAGAGTACTAGCTCAACACCGGGGAGCTGTTTTT.

The chain employs TRBV4-1 and TRBJ2-1, with D unclear. The CDR3 contains 13 residues. Trimming cost V 3 bases and J 6 bases, with 9 bases left between them. In germline, CDR1 is MGHRA, CDR2 YSYEKL. Here the CDR3 DNA reads TGCGCCAGCAGCCATTCTTCCCGCAATGAGCAGTTCTTC. It is translated as CASSHSSRNEQFF.

This chain connects TRBV2 to TRBJ2-1, with 11 nucleotides matching TRBD2. The V segment lost 8 bases and the J segment 4 bases; nucleotides outside the gene matches: 7. Germline V gene sequence: CDR1 SNHLY, CDR2 FYNNEI. This CDR3 contains 15 residues. CDR3 in amino acids: CASAVGTSGYNEQFF. For the CDR3, the DNA is TGTGCCAGCGCTGTGGGGACTAGCGGTTACAATGAGCAGTTCTTC. Based on the CDR3 plus reference TRBV2 and TRBJ2-1, the full variable domain is EPEVTQTPSHQVTQMGQEVILRCVPISNHLYFYWYRQILGQKVEFLVSFYNNEISEKSEIFDDQFSVERPDGSNFTLKIRSTKLEDSAMYFCASAVGTSGYNEQFFGPGTRLTVL.

The chain is built from TRBV4-2 and TRBJ2-1; 7 bases align to TRBD1. J lost 5 bases, V lost 0 bases, and 7 bases had no gene match. This CDR3 comprises 16 residues. Germline loops: CDR1 LGHNA, CDR2 YNFKEQ. The CDR3 nucleotides are TGTGCCAGCAGCCAAGATCCCGGGACAGCTAACAATGAGCAGTTCTTC. Amino acids: CASSQDPGTANNEQFF.

The chain has TRBV5-8 and TRBJ1-5; TRBD1 aligns across 7 bases. Germline V lookup: CDR1 SGHTS, CDR2 YDEGEE. V lost 4 bases and J lost 7; bases outside the gene matches: 5. The CDR3 spans 13 residues. The CDR3: CASSQTGSQPQHF. The DNA of the CDR3 is TGTGCCAGCAGCCAGACAGGGTCGCAGCCCCAGCATTTT.

This clone has only one observation. The rearrangement uses TRBV19 and TRBJ1-5, with TRBD1 matching 7 bases. This CDR3 is 15 amino acids long. Trimming took 8 bases from V and 3 from J; bases not matched to a gene: 10. CDR1 and CDR2 from the germline V gene are LNHDA and SQIVND (reference sequence). CDR3 nucleotide sequence: TGTGCCAGTGCGACAGGGTGGGAGAACAATCAGCCCCAGCATTTT. It specifies CASATGWENNQPQHF.

This clone was found once. The rearrangement uses TRBV6-5 and TRBJ2-1; D is possibly TRBD2 (5 bases). V lost 6 bases to trimming and J lost 3 bases, with 12 bases between them. Germline loops: CDR1 MNHEY, CDR2 SVGAGI. CDR3 length equals 14 residues. Here the CDR3 DNA reads TGTGCCAGCAGCCGAACTAGGAACTACAATGAGCAGTTCTTC. It encodes CASSRTRNYNEQFF.